This TCR beta chain appears in the sequencing data of a study of T cell repertoires in cytomegalovirus infection. The overall study: In public TCR beta signatures, there were indications of both CMV infection and matching HLA type.

Details on this clonotype: Its antigen is still unknown.

Germline V gene sequence: CDR1 DFQATT, CDR2 SNEGSKA (reference sequence). The CDR3 totals 16 residues. V lost 0 bases, J lost 0 bases, and 5 bases stayed unmatched. TCRdb analysed the reads with MiXCR anew, one entry per CDR3 protein. The table lists around 900,000 distinct CDR3 sequences, roughly 30% of them singletons, with 11% to 15% in the top ten. Sequencing was performed on cultured CD8+ T cells from PBMCs, taken from culture after CMV antigen stimulation. This chain links TRBV20-1 with TRBJ2-3, with 8 bases that match TRBD1. The TCR originated in a human donor in good health (CMV status not recorded). Some clones in this sample may be carry-over from other donors' samples. CDR3 sequence reads: CSARDEGQESTDTQYF. The CDR3 DNA reads TGCAGTGCTAGAGATGAGGGACAGGAGAGCACAGATACGCAGTATTTT.